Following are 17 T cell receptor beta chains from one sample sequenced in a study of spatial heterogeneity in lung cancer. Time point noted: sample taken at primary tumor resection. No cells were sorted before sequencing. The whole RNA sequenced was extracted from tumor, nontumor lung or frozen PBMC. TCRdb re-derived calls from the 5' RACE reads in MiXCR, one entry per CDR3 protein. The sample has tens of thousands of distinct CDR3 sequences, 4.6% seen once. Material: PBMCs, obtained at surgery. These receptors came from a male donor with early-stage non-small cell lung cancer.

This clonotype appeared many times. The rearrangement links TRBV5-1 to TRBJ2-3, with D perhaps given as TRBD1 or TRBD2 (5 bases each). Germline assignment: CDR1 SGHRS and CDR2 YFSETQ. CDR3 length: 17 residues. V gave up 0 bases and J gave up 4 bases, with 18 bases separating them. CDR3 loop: CASSLETGARGADTQYF. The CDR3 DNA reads TGCGCCAGCAGCTTGGAGACCGGGGCCCGGGGAGCAGATACGCAGTATTTT.

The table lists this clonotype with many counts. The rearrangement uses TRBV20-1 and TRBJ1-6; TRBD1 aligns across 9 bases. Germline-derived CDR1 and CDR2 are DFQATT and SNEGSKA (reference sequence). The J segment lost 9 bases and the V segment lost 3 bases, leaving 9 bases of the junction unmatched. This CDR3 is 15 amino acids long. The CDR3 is CSARATGTGRSPLHF. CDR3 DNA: TGCAGTGCTAGGGCCACCGGGACAGGGCGTTCACCCCTCCACTTT.

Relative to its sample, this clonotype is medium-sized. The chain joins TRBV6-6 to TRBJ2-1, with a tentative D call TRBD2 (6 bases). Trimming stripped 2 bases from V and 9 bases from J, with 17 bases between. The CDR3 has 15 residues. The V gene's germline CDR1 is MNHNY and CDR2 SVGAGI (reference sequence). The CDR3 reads CASSYTSRSFIEQFF. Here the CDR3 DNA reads TGTGCCAGCAGTTACACTAGCCGATCCTTCATTGAGCAGTTCTTC.

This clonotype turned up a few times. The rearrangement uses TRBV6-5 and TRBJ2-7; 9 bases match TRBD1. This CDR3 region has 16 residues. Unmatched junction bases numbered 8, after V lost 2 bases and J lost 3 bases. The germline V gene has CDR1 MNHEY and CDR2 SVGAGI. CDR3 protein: CASSYGGTGMGYEQYF. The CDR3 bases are TGTGCCAGCAGTTACGGAGGGACAGGGATGGGCTACGAGCAGTACTTC.

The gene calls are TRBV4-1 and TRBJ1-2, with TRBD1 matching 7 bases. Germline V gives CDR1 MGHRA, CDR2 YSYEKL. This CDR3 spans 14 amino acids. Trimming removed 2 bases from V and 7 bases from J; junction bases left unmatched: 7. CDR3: CASSQTGTVAGYTF. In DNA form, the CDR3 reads TGCGCCAGCAGCCAAACTGGGACAGTTGCTGGCTACACCTTC.

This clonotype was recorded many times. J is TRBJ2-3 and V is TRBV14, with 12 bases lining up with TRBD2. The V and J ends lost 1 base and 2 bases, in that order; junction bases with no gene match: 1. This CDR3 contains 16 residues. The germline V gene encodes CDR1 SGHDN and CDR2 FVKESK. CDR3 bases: TGTGCCAGCAGCCAAGGACTAGCGGGAGACACAGATACGCAGTATTTT. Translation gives CASSQGLAGDTDTQYF.

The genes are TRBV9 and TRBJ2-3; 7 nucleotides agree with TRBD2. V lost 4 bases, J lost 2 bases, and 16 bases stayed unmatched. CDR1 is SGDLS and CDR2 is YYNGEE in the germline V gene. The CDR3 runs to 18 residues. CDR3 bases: TGTGCCAGCAGCCCGCCCCTAGCGGTGGGAGGAGACACAGATACGCAGTATTTT. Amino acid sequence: CASSPPLAVGGDTDTQYF.

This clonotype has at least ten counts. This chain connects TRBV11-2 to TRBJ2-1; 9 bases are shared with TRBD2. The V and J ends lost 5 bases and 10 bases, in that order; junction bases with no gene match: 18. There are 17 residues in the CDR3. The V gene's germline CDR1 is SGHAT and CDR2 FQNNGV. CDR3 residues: CASSPLGGRTSGWEQFF. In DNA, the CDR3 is TGTGCCAGCAGCCCCTTAGGGGGGAGAACTAGCGGGTGGGAGCAGTTCTTC.

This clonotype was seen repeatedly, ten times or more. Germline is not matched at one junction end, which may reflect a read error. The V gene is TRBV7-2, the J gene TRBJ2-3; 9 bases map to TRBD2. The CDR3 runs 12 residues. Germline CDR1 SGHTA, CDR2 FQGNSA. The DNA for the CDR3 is TGTGCCAGCAGTCGCACCGGGACTAGCATGCATTTT. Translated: CASSRTGTSMHF.

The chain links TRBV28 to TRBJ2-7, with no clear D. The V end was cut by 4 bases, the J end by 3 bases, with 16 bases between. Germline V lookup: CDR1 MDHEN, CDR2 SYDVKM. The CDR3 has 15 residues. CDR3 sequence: CASSYSGSGSYEQYF. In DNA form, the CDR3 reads TGTGCCAGCAGTTATTCCGGGTCAGGAAGCTACGAGCAGTACTTC.

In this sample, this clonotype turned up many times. This chain's CDR3 is CASKRWGASTDTQYF. The CDR3 nucleotides read TGTGCCAGCAAACGATGGGGGGCGAGCACAGATACGCAGTATTTT. This chain uses TRBV5-4 with TRBJ2-3; tentatively, D is TRBD1 or TRBD2 (6 bases each). The CDR3 runs 15 residues. V was clipped by 6 bases and J by 0 bases, with 14 bases between them. Germline CDR1 SGHNT, CDR2 YYREEE (reference sequence).

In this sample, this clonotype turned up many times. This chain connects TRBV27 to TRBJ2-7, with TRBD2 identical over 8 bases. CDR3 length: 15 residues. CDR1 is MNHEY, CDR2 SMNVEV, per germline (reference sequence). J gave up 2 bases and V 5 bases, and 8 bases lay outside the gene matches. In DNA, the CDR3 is TGTGCCAGCAGTCTACAGCGGGGGAAACCCTACGAGCAGTACTTC. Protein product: CASSLQRGKPYEQYF.

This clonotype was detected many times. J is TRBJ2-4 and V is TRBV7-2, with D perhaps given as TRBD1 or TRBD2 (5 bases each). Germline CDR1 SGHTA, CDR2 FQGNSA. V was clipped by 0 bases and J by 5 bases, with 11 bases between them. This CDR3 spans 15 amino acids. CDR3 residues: CASSLAPGPENIQYF. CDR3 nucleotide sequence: TGTGCCAGCAGCTTAGCTCCGGGGCCCGAAAACATTCAGTACTTC.

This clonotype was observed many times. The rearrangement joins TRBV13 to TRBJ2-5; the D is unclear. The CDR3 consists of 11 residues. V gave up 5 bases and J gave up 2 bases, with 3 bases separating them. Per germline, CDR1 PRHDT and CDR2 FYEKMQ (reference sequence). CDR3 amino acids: CASSDQETQYF. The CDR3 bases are TGTGCCAGCAGCGATCAAGAGACCCAGTACTTC.

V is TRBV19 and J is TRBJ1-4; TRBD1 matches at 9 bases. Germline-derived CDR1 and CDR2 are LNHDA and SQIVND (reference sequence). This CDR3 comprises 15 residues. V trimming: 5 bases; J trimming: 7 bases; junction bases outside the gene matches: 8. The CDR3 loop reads CASSDRQGESEKLFF. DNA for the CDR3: TGTGCCAGTAGTGATCGACAGGGGGAATCTGAAAAACTGTTTTTT. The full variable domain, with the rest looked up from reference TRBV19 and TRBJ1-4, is DGGITQSPKYLFRKEGQNVTLSCEQNLNHDAMYWYRQDPGQGLRLIYYSQIVNDFQKGDIAEGYSVSREKKESFPLTVTSAQKNPTAFYLCASSDRQGESEKLFFGSGTQLSVL.

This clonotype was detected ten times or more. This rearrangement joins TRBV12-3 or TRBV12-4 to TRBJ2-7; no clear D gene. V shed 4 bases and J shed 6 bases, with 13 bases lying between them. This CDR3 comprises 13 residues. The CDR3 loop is CASSSHMISEQYF. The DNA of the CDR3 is TGTGCCAGCAGTTCCCACATGATTAGCGAGCAGTACTTC.

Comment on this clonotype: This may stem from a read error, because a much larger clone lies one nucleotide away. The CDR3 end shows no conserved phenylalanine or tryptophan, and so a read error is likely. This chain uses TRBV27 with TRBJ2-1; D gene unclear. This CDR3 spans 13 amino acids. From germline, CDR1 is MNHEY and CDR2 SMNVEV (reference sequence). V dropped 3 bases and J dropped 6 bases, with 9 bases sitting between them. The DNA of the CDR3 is TGTGCCAGCAGTTTTGGGCTAGTCAATGAGCAGTTCATC. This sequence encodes CASSFGLVNEQFI.